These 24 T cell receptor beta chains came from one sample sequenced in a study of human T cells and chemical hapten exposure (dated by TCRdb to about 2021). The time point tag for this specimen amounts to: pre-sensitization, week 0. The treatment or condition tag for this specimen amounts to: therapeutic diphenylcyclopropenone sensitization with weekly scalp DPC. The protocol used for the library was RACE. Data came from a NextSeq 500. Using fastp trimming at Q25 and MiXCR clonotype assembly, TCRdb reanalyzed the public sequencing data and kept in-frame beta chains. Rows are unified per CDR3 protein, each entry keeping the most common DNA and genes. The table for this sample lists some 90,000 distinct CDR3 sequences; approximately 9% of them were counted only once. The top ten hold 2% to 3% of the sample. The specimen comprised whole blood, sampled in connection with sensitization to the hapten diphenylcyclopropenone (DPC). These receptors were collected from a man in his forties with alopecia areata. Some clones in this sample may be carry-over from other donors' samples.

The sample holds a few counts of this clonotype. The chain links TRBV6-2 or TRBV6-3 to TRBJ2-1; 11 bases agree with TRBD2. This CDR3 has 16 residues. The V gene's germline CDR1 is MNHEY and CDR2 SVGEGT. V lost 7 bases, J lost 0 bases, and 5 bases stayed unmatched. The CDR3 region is CASISLAGGSYNEQFF. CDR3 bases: TGTGCCAGCATAAGCCTAGCGGGAGGCTCCTACAATGAGCAGTTCTTC.

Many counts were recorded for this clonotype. The CDR3 sequence is CAISDKLAGGGNEQFF. CDR3 nucleotide sequence: TGTGCCATCAGTGATAAACTAGCGGGAGGGGGCAATGAGCAGTTCTTC. The chain uses TRBV10-3 and TRBJ2-1, with 13 bases that match TRBD2. After removal of 3 bases from V and 6 bases from J, the junction contained 5 bases not matched to a gene. The CDR3 consists of 16 residues. The germline V gene encodes CDR1 ENHRY and CDR2 SYGVKD.

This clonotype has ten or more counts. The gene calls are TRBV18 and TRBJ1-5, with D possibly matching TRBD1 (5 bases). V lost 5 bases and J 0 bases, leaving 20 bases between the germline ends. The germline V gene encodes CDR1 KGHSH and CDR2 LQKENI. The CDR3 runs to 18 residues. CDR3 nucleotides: TGTGCCAGCTCAAGTCTAGCCGGGGGGGTTGGTAGCAATCAGCCCCAGCATTTT. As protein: CASSSLAGGVGSNQPQHF.

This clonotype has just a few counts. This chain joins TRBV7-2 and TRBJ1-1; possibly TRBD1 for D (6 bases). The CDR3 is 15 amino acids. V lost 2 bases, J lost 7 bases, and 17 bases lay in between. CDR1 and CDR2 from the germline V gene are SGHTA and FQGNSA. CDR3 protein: CASSLNWGAGREAFF. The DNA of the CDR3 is TGTGCCAGCAGCTTAAATTGGGGGGCCGGACGTGAAGCTTTCTTT.

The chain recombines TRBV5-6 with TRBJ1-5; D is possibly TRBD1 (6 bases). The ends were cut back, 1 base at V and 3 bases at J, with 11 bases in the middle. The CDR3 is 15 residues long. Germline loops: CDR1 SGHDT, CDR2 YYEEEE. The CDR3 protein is CASSLWAGANQPQHF. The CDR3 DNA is TGTGCCAGCAGCTTGTGGGCAGGGGCCAATCAGCCCCAGCATTTT.

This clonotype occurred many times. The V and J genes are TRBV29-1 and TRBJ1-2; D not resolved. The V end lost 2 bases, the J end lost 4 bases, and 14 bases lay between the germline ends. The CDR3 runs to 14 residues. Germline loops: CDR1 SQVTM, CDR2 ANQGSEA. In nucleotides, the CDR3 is TGCAGCGTTGAACCGGGAGGAGGCGGCTATGGCTACACCTTC. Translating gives CSVEPGGGGYGYTF.

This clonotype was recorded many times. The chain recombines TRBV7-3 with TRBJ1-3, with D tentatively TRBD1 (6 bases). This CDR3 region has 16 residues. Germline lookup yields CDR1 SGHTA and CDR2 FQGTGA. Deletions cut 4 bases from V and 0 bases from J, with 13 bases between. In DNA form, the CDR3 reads TGTGCCAGCAGCTCTTCAACAGGGTACTCTGGAAACACCATATATTTT. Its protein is CASSSSTGYSGNTIYF.

The chain's CDR3 is CASSRLAGVDAGELFF. In nucleotides, the CDR3 is TGTGCCAGCAGTCGACTAGCGGGAGTCGACGCCGGGGAGCTGTTTTTT. V and J are TRBV6-6 and TRBJ2-2; TRBD2 matches 12 bases. V lost 5 bases to trimming and J lost 6 bases; unmatched junction nucleotides: 7. This CDR3 has 16 residues. The germline V gene has CDR1 MNHNY and CDR2 SVGAGI (reference sequence).

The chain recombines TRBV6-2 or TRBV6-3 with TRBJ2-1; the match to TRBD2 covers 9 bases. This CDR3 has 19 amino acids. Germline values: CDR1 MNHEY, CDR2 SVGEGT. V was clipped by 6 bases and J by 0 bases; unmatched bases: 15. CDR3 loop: CASSRPTWGSGSSYNEQFF. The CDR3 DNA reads TGTGCCAGCAGCCGACCGACTTGGGGTAGCGGGAGCTCCTACAATGAGCAGTTCTTC.

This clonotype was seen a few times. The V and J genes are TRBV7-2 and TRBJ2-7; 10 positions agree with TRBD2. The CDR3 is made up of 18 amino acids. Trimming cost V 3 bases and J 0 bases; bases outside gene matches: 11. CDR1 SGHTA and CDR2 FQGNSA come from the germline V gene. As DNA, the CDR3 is TGTGCCAGCAGCTTGGGGGGACTAGCGATTTACAGCTCCTACGAGCAGTACTTC. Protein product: CASSLGGLAIYSSYEQYF.

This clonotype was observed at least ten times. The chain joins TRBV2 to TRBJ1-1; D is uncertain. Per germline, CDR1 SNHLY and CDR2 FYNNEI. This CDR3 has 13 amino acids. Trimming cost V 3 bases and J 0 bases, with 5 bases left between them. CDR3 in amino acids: CASSEGMNTEAFF. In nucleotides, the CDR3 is TGTGCCAGCAGTGAGGGTATGAACACTGAAGCTTTCTTT.

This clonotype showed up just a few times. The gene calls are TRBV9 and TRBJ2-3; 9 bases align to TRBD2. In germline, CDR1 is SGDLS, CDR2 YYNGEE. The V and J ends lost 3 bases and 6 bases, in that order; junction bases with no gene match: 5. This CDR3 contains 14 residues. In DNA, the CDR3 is TGTGCCAGCAGCGCCGGGACTAGCCCCGATACGCAGTATTTT. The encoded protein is CASSAGTSPDTQYF.

CDR3 region: CASSSFGTFLHF. The CDR3 DNA sequence: TGTGCCAGCAGCTCATTTGGGACCTTCCTCCACTTT. The J gene is TRBJ1-6, the V gene TRBV28; D may be TRBD1 (5 bases). Trimming removed 6 bases at V and 15 bases at J, with 15 bases between. The CDR3 loop spans 12 amino acids. Looked up from germline, CDR1 is MDHEN and CDR2 is SYDVKM.

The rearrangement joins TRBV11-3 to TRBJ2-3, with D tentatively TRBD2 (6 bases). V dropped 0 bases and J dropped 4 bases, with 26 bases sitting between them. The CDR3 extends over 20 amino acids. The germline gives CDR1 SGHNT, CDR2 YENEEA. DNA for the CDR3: TGTGCCAGCAGCTTAGATCTTGATCCCCTTAGCGGTTTTGGGGCAGATACGCAGTATTTT. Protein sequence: CASSLDLDPLSGFGADTQYF.

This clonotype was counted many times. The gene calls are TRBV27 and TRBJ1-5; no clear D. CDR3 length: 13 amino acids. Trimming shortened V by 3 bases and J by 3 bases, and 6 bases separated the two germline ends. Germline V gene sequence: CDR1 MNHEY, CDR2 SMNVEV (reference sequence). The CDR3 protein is CASSFSYNQPQHF. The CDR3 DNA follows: TGTGCCAGCAGTTTTTCGTACAATCAGCCCCAGCATTTT.

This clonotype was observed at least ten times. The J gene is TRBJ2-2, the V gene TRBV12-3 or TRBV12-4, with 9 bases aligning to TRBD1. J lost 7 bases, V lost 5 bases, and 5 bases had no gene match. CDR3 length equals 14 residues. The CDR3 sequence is CASSPRQGDGELFF. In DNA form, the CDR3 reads TGTGCCAGCAGTCCTAGACAGGGGGACGGGGAGCTGTTTTTT.

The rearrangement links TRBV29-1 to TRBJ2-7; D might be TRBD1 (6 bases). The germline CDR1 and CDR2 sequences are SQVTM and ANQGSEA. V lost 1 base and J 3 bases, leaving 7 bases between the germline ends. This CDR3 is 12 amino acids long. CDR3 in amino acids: CSVEAQGYEQYF. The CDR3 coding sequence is TGCAGCGTTGAAGCACAGGGCTACGAGCAGTACTTC.

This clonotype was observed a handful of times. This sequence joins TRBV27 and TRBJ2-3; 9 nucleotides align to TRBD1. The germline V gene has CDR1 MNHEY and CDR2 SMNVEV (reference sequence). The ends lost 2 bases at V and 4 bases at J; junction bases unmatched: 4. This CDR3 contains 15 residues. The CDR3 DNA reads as TGTGCCAGCAGTTTACTGGACAGGGGACCAGATACGCAGTATTTT. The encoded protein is CASSLLDRGPDTQYF.

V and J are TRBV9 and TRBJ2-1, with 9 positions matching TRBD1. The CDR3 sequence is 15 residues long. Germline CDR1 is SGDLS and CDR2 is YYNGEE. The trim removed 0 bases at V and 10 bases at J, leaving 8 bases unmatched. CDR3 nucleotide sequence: TGTGCCAGCAGCGTAGGCGGGGACAGGGTCCGCGAGCAGTTCTTC. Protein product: CASSVGGDRVREQFF.

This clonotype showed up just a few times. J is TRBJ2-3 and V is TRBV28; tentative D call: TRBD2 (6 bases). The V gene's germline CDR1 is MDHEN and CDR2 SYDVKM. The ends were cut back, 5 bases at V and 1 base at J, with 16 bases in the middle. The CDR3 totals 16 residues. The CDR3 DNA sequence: TGTGCCAGCAGTCCCTTGGGCGGGGTGGGCACAGATACGCAGTATTTT. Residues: CASSPLGGVGTDTQYF.

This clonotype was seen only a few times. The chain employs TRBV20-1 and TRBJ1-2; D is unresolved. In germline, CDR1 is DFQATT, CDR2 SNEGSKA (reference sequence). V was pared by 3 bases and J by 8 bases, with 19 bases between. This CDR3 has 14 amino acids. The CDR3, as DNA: TGCAGTGCTAGGAGGGCCAAGCTCACAGAAGGCTACACCTTC. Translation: CSARRAKLTEGYTF.

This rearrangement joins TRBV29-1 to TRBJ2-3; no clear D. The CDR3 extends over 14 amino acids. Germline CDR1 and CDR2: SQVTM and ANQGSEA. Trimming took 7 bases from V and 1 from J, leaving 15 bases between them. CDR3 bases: TGCAGCGCCCCAGACGGCTTGGGCACAGATACGCAGTATTTT. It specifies CSAPDGLGTDTQYF.

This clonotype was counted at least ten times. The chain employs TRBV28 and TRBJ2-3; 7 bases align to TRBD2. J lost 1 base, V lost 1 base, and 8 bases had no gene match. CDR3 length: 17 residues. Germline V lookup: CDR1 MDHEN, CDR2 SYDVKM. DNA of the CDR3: TGTGCCAGCAGTTTATTGGTTGCGGGAGTAGGCACAGATACGCAGTATTTT. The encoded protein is CASSLLVAGVGTDTQYF.

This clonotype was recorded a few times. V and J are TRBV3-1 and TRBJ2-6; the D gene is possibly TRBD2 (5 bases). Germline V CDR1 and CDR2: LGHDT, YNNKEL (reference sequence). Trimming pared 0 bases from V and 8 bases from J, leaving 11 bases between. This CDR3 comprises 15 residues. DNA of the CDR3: TGTGCCAGCAGCCAAGATCTTAGCGCAACCAACGTCCTGACTTTC. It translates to CASSQDLSATNVLTF.